Each of the 31 T cell receptor beta chains below was sequenced from the same sample in a study of identical twins. TCRdb re-derived calls from the 5' RACE reads in MiXCR, one entry per CDR3 protein. The data contain over 550,000 distinct CDR3 sequences, just over 7% of them singletons. These same data were also listed under a study on yellow fever vaccine responses in identical twins.

The source material was PBMCs. The receptors originated from a woman aged 18-35 years in good health.

At least ten counts were recorded for this clonotype. The CDR3 DNA reads TGTGCCAGCAGTTTCCCAGGTGCCCATAATGAAAAACTGTTTTTT. Encoded protein: CASSFPGAHNEKLFF. The chain uses TRBV28 and TRBJ1-4; no definite D call. The CDR3 has 15 amino acids. CDR1 MDHEN and CDR2 SYDVKM come from the germline V gene. V lost 3 bases to trimming and J lost 4 bases, with 12 bases between them.

The chain couples TRBV5-1 to TRBJ2-1; TRBD2 aligns across 13 bases. Germline V gene sequence: CDR1 SGHRS, CDR2 YFSETQ. Losses at the gene ends were 3 bases for V and 9 bases for J; bases not matched to a gene: 6. This CDR3 is 15 amino acids long. The CDR3 protein is CASSSGLAGATEQFF. The CDR3 region has the DNA TGCGCCAGCAGCTCCGGACTAGCGGGAGCGACTGAGCAGTTCTTC.

V usage is TRBV12-3 or TRBV12-4 and J usage is TRBJ2-2; 7 bases map to TRBD1. The ends lost 6 bases at V and 10 bases at J; junction bases unmatched: 14. The CDR3 consists of 15 residues. The CDR3 here is CASSSGTVAPTELFF. CDR3 bases: TGTGCCAGCAGCTCCGGGACAGTGGCCCCAACGGAGCTGTTTTTT.

This clonotype turned up a few times. This chain links TRBV29-1 with TRBJ1-1; D uncertain. The CDR3 totals 11 residues. V was cut by 8 bases and J by 0 bases, with 7 bases left in between. CDR1 and CDR2 (germline): SQVTM, ANQGSEA. CDR3 region: CSISMNTEAFF. CDR3 nucleotide sequence: TGCAGCATCAGCATGAACACTGAAGCTTTCTTT.

The CDR3 DNA reads TGCAGTGCTGCGGGGCTCTACGAGCAGTACGTC. Protein sequence: CSAAGLYEQYV. The chain combines TRBV20-1 with TRBJ2-7; D is possibly TRBD2 (6 bases). This CDR3 contains 11 residues. Deletions cut 5 bases from V and 3 bases from J, with 8 bases between. Germline lookup yields CDR1 DFQATT and CDR2 SNEGSKA (reference sequence).

This clonotype was recorded a few times. The rearrangement uses TRBV11-3 and TRBJ2-1; 8 nucleotides match TRBD1. CDR3 size: 15 residues. V lost 8 bases and J lost 8; bases outside the gene matches: 14. Germline CDR1 reads SGHNT; CDR2 reads YENEEA. The CDR3 DNA follows: TGTGCCAGCTGTGGGGGACAGGCCGTCGCGGATGAGCAGTTCTTC. Amino acids: CASCGGQAVADEQFF. Full variable domain (outside the CDR3, taken from reference TRBV11-3 and TRBJ2-1): EAGVVQSPRYKIIEKKQPVAFWCNPISGHNTLYWYLQNLGQGPELLIRYENEEAVDDSQLPKDRFSAERLKGVDSTLKIQPAELGDSAVYLCASCGGQAVADEQFFGPGTRLTVL.

The CDR3 nucleotides read TGCAGCGCGCCGGCTAGCGGATACAATGAGCAGTTCTTC. Translated: CSAPASGYNEQFF. V is TRBV29-1 and J is TRBJ2-1; 7 positions match TRBD2. V was clipped by 7 bases and J by 4 bases; unmatched bases: 7. Germline CDR1 is SQVTM and CDR2 is ANQGSEA. The CDR3 runs to 13 residues.

This clonotype has just a few counts. This chain links TRBV6-1 with TRBJ1-6, with D unclear. Trimming shortened V by 6 bases and J by 6 bases, and 15 bases separated the two germline ends. From germline, CDR1 is MNHNS and CDR2 SASEGT. There are 15 residues in the CDR3. This chain's CDR3 is CASRGPGKLNSPLHF. The CDR3 coding sequence is TGTGCCAGCAGGGGCCCCGGCAAGCTTAATTCACCCCTCCACTTT.

In this sample, this clonotype turned up a few times. The rearrangement joins TRBV12-3 or TRBV12-4 to TRBJ1-1, with D possibly being TRBD1 (5 bases). V lost 6 bases, J lost 2 bases, and 10 bases lay in between. The CDR3 has 13 amino acids. This chain's CDR3 is CASRGRANTEAFF. CDR3 nucleotide sequence: TGTGCCAGCAGGGGCAGGGCCAACACTGAAGCTTTCTTT.

The table lists this clonotype with a few counts. This chain uses TRBV10-3 with TRBJ2-2; 7 nucleotides match TRBD1. Germline V CDR1 and CDR2: ENHRY, SYGVKD. The CDR3 spans 14 residues. The ends lost 6 bases at V and 2 bases at J; junction bases unmatched: 3. This CDR3 reads CAIRDRPNTGELFF. Here the CDR3 DNA reads TGTGCCATCAGGGACAGGCCCAACACCGGGGAGCTGTTTTTT.

The table lists this clonotype with a few counts. The chain employs TRBV27 and TRBJ1-2, with D unresolved. The V gene lost 2 bases and the J gene lost 4 bases, with 14 bases spanning the gap. Germline CDR1 and CDR2: MNHEY and SMNVEV (reference sequence). This CDR3 region has 15 residues. The CDR3 DNA reads TGTGCCAGCAGTTTAGTCCATGGGGTTGCCTATGGCTACACCTTC. It translates to CASSLVHGVAYGYTF.

This clonotype occurred a few times. The CDR3 DNA is TGTGCCTCAGGGGCGAATTTGGGGGGCACCATATATTTT. It is translated as CASGANLGGTIYF. V gene TRBV6-1 combines with J gene TRBJ1-3, with a possible D match to TRBD1 (6 bases). This CDR3 is 13 amino acids long. V shed 11 bases and J shed 9 bases, with 20 bases lying between them. Per the germline V gene, CDR1 is MNHNS and CDR2 is SASEGT.

There are many counts of this clonotype. The gene calls are TRBV5-1 and TRBJ1-4, with a tentative D call TRBD1 (5 bases). The ends were cut back, 4 bases at V and 3 bases at J, with 16 bases in the middle. The CDR3 consists of 16 residues. Germline CDR1 SGHRS, CDR2 YFSETQ. This CDR3 reads CASSPTAGRANEKLFF. The DNA for the CDR3 is TGCGCCAGCAGCCCGACTGCGGGACGGGCTAATGAAAAACTGTTTTTT.

This clonotype was counted between two and nine times. The chain employs TRBV12-3 or TRBV12-4 and TRBJ2-7; TRBD1 agrees at 7 bases. The CDR3 is 14 residues long. Unmatched junction bases numbered 5, after V lost 4 bases and J lost 2 bases. CDR3 region: CASSSTGSTYEQYF. CDR3 DNA sequence: TGTGCCAGCAGTTCGACAGGGAGCACCTACGAGCAGTACTTC.

The V gene is TRBV5-1, the J gene TRBJ2-2; unclear D gene. The CDR3 has 14 amino acids. Germline CDR1 is SGHRS and CDR2 is YFSETQ. The germline V and J ends were trimmed by 4 bases and 6 bases, with 13 bases remaining between them. The CDR3 DNA sequence: TGCGCCAGCAGCCCGGCGGTAGTCGCCGGGGAGCTGTTTTTT. Translation: CASSPAVVAGELFF. The full variable domain, in which reference TRBV5-1 and TRBJ2-2 provide the parts outside the CDR3, is KAGVTQTPRYLIKTRGQQVTLSCSPISGHRSVSWYQQTPGQGLQFLFEYFSETQRNKGNFPGRFSGRQFSNSRSEMNVSTLELGDSALYLCASSPAVVAGELFFGEGSRLTVL.

The rearrangement joins TRBV4-2 to TRBJ1-2; no reliable D call. This CDR3 comprises 15 residues. Germline CDR1 and CDR2: LGHNA and YNFKEQ. Trimming left V 0 bases short and J 1 base short, with 9 bases between. CDR3 loop: CASSQDGPHNYGYTF. The CDR3 DNA reads TGTGCCAGCAGCCAAGACGGGCCTCATAACTATGGCTACACCTTC.

In this sample, this clonotype turned up many times. The chain is built from TRBV25-1 and TRBJ2-1; 12 bases are shared with TRBD2. V trimming: 2 bases; J trimming: 12 bases; junction bases outside the gene matches: 8. CDR1 is MGHDK, CDR2 SYGVNS, per germline. CDR3 length: 15 amino acids. Here the CDR3 DNA reads TGTGCCAGCAGTGAAAGCTTACTAGCGGGAGGCCGGCAGTTCTTC. Its protein is CASSESLLAGGRQFF.

There are a few counts of this clonotype. The V gene is TRBV14, the J gene TRBJ2-2; D gene uncertain. Trimming cost V 6 bases and J 9 bases, with 14 bases left between them. CDR3 length equals 13 residues. Germline CDR1 reads SGHDN; CDR2 reads FVKESK. CDR3 region: CASSSRTNWELFF. The CDR3 DNA is TGTGCCAGCAGTTCCAGGACCAACTGGGAGCTGTTTTTT.

This clonotype was recorded a few times. V gene TRBV25-1 combines with J gene TRBJ2-6; D is undetermined. V lost 6 bases and J lost 0, with 9 bases in between. The CDR3 totals 15 residues. The germline V gene has CDR1 MGHDK and CDR2 SYGVNS. CDR3 nucleotide sequence: TGTGCCAGCAGGGGCAGCCTCTCTGGGGCCAACGTCCTGACTTTC. It specifies CASRGSLSGANVLTF.

This clonotype was seen at least ten times. The rearrangement joins TRBV10-2 to TRBJ1-1; D is ambiguous. Germline V gene lookup returns CDR1 WSHSY and CDR2 SAAADI. Trimming stripped 3 bases from V and 3 bases from J, with 8 bases between. The CDR3 spans 13 residues. The CDR3 is CASSETAYTEAFF. CDR3 bases: TGCGCCAGCAGTGAAACAGCCTACACTGAAGCTTTCTTT.

This clonotype was recorded many times. The CDR3 carries no conserved terminal phenylalanine or tryptophan, so it likely arises from a read error. No DNA is shown, since the ends of the CDR3 on it are uncertain; the CDR3 is the one TCRdb lists. This CDR3 reads CASSRRVYWGTPR. The chain couples TRBV3-1 to TRBJ1-2. The germline gives CDR1 LGHDT, CDR2 YNNKEL (reference sequence). Ends included, the CDR3 has 13 residues.

V usage is TRBV4-1 and J usage is TRBJ1-1, with a tentative D call TRBD1 (6 bases). V was trimmed by 3 bases and J by 2 bases, leaving 13 bases between them. Germline CDR1 is MGHRA and CDR2 is YSYEKL. CDR3 length: 15 amino acids. For the CDR3, the DNA is TGCGCCAGCAGCCAGAATCAGGGGACCAACACTGAAGCTTTCTTT. It is translated as CASSQNQGTNTEAFF.

In this sample, this clonotype turned up a few times. This chain links TRBV10-3 with TRBJ2-1, with D possibly TRBD1 on 5 matching bases. CDR1 is ENHRY, CDR2 SYGVKD, per germline. V lost 3 bases and J lost 10, with 13 bases in between. The CDR3 sequence is 13 residues long. CDR3 bases: TGTGCCATCAGTGACGGCAGGGTGGGAGAGCAGTTCTTC. Protein product: CAISDGRVGEQFF.

This clonotype was detected only a few times. V usage is TRBV20-1 and J usage is TRBJ2-7, with D perhaps TRBD2 (5 bases). The germline V and J ends were trimmed by 6 bases and 2 bases, with 14 bases remaining between them. Germline values: CDR1 DFQATT, CDR2 SNEGSKA (reference sequence). There are 13 residues in the CDR3. CDR3 residues: CSAEYDGTYEQYF. The CDR3 nucleotides read TGCAGTGCCGAATACGACGGGACCTACGAGCAGTACTTC.

This clonotype showed up many times. J is TRBJ2-3 and V is TRBV4-1, with 10 positions matching TRBD1. V lost 4 bases to trimming and J lost 4 bases; unmatched junction nucleotides: 14. The CDR3 length is 18 residues. Germline V gives CDR1 MGHRA, CDR2 YSYEKL. The CDR3 region is CASSRKTTGGVKSDTQYF. The CDR3, as DNA: TGCGCCAGCAGCCGCAAAACGACAGGGGGCGTCAAATCAGATACGCAGTATTTT.

In its sample, this clonotype was seen many times. The chain recombines TRBV3-1 with TRBJ2-5, with 7 bases fitting TRBD2. CDR1 and CDR2 from the germline V gene are LGHDT and YNNKEL (reference sequence). The CDR3 spans 16 residues. V was pared by 7 bases and J by 2 bases, with 13 bases of the junction left unmatched. The CDR3 region has the DNA TGTGCCAGCACCCCCTCCGGACTAGAGCCTCAAGAGACCCAGTACTTC. Protein product: CASTPSGLEPQETQYF.

This clonotype was seen at least ten times. The chain carries TRBV12-3 or TRBV12-4 and TRBJ2-4, with D hard to call. V lost 7 bases and J 0 bases, leaving 13 bases between the germline ends. The CDR3 length is 15 residues. The CDR3 bases are TGTGCCAGCAAAGGCCCCTTGCTAGCCAAAAACATTCAGTACTTC. Translation: CASKGPLLAKNIQYF.

Concerning this clonotype: Mismatch with germline at one junction end may stem from a read error. The chain employs TRBV24-1 and TRBJ2-1, with a tentative D call TRBD1 (6 bases). This CDR3 spans 15 amino acids. Germline CDR1 and CDR2: KGHDR and SFDVKD. CDR3 amino acids: CATSDTRGSYNEQLF. The CDR3, as DNA: TGTGCCACCAGTGATACCAGGGGTTCCTACAATGAGCAGCTCTTC.

The table lists this clonotype with a few counts. The chain has TRBV15 and TRBJ1-6; TRBD1 agrees at 10 bases. This CDR3 spans 15 amino acids. V lost 4 bases, J lost 7 bases, and 4 bases stayed unmatched. The germline gives CDR1 LNHNV, CDR2 YYDKDF (reference sequence). CDR3 bases: TGTGCCACCAGCAACCCGGGACAGGGGAATTCACCCCTCCACTTT. Its translation: CATSNPGQGNSPLHF.

This clonotype has a count of ten or more. This chain joins TRBV2 and TRBJ2-7; 8 bases are a match to TRBD1. Germline CDR1 reads SNHLY; CDR2 reads FYNNEI. There are 14 residues in the CDR3. The V and J ends lost 8 bases and 3 bases, in that order; junction bases with no gene match: 9. The CDR3: CASVDRGLRYEQYV. CDR3 in DNA: TGTGCCAGCGTCGACAGGGGTTTACGCTACGAGCAGTACGTC.

This clonotype was seen more than once but under ten times. The chain is built from TRBV20-1 and TRBJ2-7; the D is unclear. The CDR3 has 13 amino acids. Trimming removed 4 bases from V and 4 bases from J, with 14 bases in between. Germline loops: CDR1 DFQATT, CDR2 SNEGSKA (reference sequence). The DNA of the CDR3 is TGCAGTGCTACCGGAGACAACCCATACGAGCAGTACTTC. Translated: CSATGDNPYEQYF.